These 27 T cell receptor beta chains share one sample of origin, sequenced in a study of cytomegalovirus exposure and HLA in healthy donors. The primer mix had 60 Vbeta and 13 Jbeta primers. The protocol was immunoSEQ multiplex PCR, while the TCRdb copy is restricted to in-frame clones and leaves out a portion. The top ten clones hold around 14% of a sample with 100,000 to 150,000 clones, more than 60% of them seen once. The material sequenced was PBMCs. The receptors derive from a woman aged 55-69 years in good health and CMV-seropositive.

A single count supports this clone. V gene TRBV29-1 combines with J gene TRBJ1-1; a possible D gene is TRBD1 (5 bases). V lost 6 bases and J 4 bases, leaving 18 bases between the germline ends. This CDR3 has 14 residues. Germline CDR1 reads SQVTM; CDR2 reads ANQGSEA. CDR3 sequence: CSVSPGRGGTEAFF. As DNA, the CDR3 is TGCAGCGTCTCCCCAGGGAGGGGAGGCACTGAAGCTTTCTTT. The whole variable domain, remainder taken from reference TRBV29-1 and TRBJ1-1, is SAVISQKPSRDICQRGTSLTIQCQVDSQVTMMFWYRQQPGQSLTLIATANQGSEATYESGFVIDKFPISRPNLTFSTLTVSNMSPEDSSIYLCSVSPGRGGTEAFFGQGTRLTVV.

The rearrangement links TRBV11-2 to TRBJ2-4; maybe TRBD1 (6 bases). CDR3 length: 13 residues. Deletions cut 0 bases from V and 12 bases from J, with 12 bases between. The germline gives CDR1 SGHAT, CDR2 FQNNGV. The CDR3, as DNA: TGTGCCAGCAGCTTAGACCACAGGGCCAATCAGTACTTC. Amino acids: CASSLDHRANQYF.

This clone has only one observation. The V gene is TRBV7-9, the J gene TRBJ2-3; tentative D call: TRBD2 (6 bases). V was cut by 1 base and J by 2 bases, with 16 bases left in between. Germline assignment: CDR1 SEHNR and CDR2 FQNEAQ (reference sequence). This CDR3 region has 17 residues. DNA of the CDR3: TGTGCCAGCAGCTTAGAACCAGCGGACTACTCCACAGATACGCAGTATTTT. Its translation: CASSLEPADYSTDTQYF.

The rearrangement links TRBV19 to TRBJ1-3; no reliable D call. Between the trimmed V and J ends, which lost 5 bases and 0 bases, there was a span of 20 bases. The CDR3 has 18 residues. Germline values: CDR1 LNHDA, CDR2 SQIVND (reference sequence). CDR3 protein: CASSAVKELTSSGNTIYF. In nucleotides, the CDR3 is TGTGCCAGTAGTGCCGTAAAGGAATTGACAAGCTCTGGAAACACCATATATTTT.

The chain is built from TRBV18 and TRBJ2-1; 13 bases align to TRBD2. Trimming removed 3 bases from V and 2 bases from J; junction bases left unmatched: 7. The germline gives CDR1 KGHSH, CDR2 LQKENI. The CDR3 is 18 residues long. The CDR3 region has the DNA TGTGCCAGCTCACCCGAAGGAGGACTAGCGGGGGCCTACAATGAGCAGTTCTTC. Amino acids: CASSPEGGLAGAYNEQFF. The entire variable domain, with the rest obtained from reference TRBV18 and TRBJ2-1, is as follows: NAGVMQNPRHLVRRRGQEARLRCSPMKGHSHVYWYRQLPEEGLKFMVYLQKENIIDESGMPKERFSAEFPKEGPSILRIQQVVRGDSAAYFCASSPEGGLAGAYNEQFFGPGTRLTVL.

The rearrangement uses TRBV7-2 and TRBJ1-5, with D perhaps matching TRBD1 (5 bases). V shed 8 bases and J shed 5 bases, with 13 bases lying between them. This CDR3 has 13 amino acids. Germline V gene lookup returns CDR1 SGHTA and CDR2 FQGNSA. As DNA, the CDR3 is TGTGCCAGCCGCGTGGGAGGGGATCAGCCCCAGCATTTT. It specifies CASRVGGDQPQHF.

J is TRBJ1-2 and V is TRBV6-1, with D perhaps TRBD1 (5 bases). Trimming pared 3 bases from V and 4 bases from J, leaving 15 bases between. The CDR3 length is 15 residues. From germline, CDR1 is MNHNS and CDR2 SASEGT. CDR3 residues: CASSDFSTRGYGYTF. The CDR3 nucleotides are TGTGCCAGCAGTGACTTTAGTACAAGGGGCTATGGCTACACCTTC.

J is TRBJ1-1 and V is TRBV30; a possible D gene is TRBD1 (5 bases). Germline V gives CDR1 GTSNPN, CDR2 SVGIG (reference sequence). The germline V and J ends were trimmed by 1 base and 4 bases, with 16 bases remaining between them. This CDR3 region has 15 residues. The CDR3 loop reads CAWSGGGRRGTEAFF. CDR3 bases: TGTGCCTGGAGTGGGGGTGGACGTAGGGGCACTGAAGCTTTCTTT. Together with reference TRBV30 and TRBJ1-1, the CDR3 gives the full variable domain: SQTIHQWPATLVQPVGSPLSLECTVEGTSNPNLYWYRQAAGRGLQLLFYSVGIGQISSEVPQNLSASRPQDRQFILSSKKLLLSDSGFYLCAWSGGGRRGTEAFFGQGTRLTVV.

The rearrangement joins TRBV11-2 to TRBJ1-1; tentative D call: TRBD1 (5 bases). Germline V gene sequence: CDR1 SGHAT, CDR2 FQNNGV. The V and J ends lost 0 bases and 6 bases respectively, with 11 bases between them. The CDR3 is made up of 14 amino acids. This CDR3 is CASSLEDNWSEAFF. The CDR3 coding sequence is TGTGCCAGCAGCTTAGAGGACAATTGGTCTGAAGCTTTCTTT.

This clone was found a few times. This chain uses TRBV4-2 with TRBJ1-6, with 9 positions matching TRBD1. Germline V CDR1 and CDR2: LGHNA, YNFKEQ. V lost 1 base and J lost 2; bases outside the gene matches: 6. The CDR3 is 18 amino acids. This CDR3 is CASSQGQGERTYNSPLHF. The CDR3 bases are TGTGCCAGCAGCCAAGGACAGGGGGAAAGGACCTATAATTCACCCCTCCACTTT.

The sample holds one count of this clone. The chain recombines TRBV18 with TRBJ1-4; tentatively, D is TRBD1 (6 bases). Germline V gene sequence: CDR1 KGHSH, CDR2 LQKENI. V was cut by 5 bases and J by 7 bases, with 20 bases left in between. The CDR3 covers 16 residues. CDR3 sequence: CASSARTQGSGEKLFF. CDR3 DNA sequence: TGTGCCAGCTCAGCAAGGACACAGGGTTCGGGTGAAAAACTGTTTTTT. The full variable domain, in which reference TRBV18 and TRBJ1-4 provide the parts outside the CDR3, is NAGVMQNPRHLVRRRGQEARLRCSPMKGHSHVYWYRQLPEEGLKFMVYLQKENIIDESGMPKERFSAEFPKEGPSILRIQQVVRGDSAAYFCASSARTQGSGEKLFFGSGTQLSVL.

This chain connects TRBV7-2 to TRBJ1-1, with 8 bases that match TRBD1. The CDR3 has 14 residues. Germline V CDR1 and CDR2: SGHTA, FQGNSA. With V trimmed by 5 bases and J by 1 base, 3 bases remained unmatched. CDR3 nucleotide sequence: TGTGCCAGCAGCGGTGGGACAGGGAACACTGAAGCTTTCTTT. Translation gives CASSGGTGNTEAFF.

The table lists this clone with a few counts. CDR3 region: CASSFQSSHEKLFF. In DNA form, the CDR3 reads TGTGCCAGCAGCTTCCAGTCTTCTCATGAAAAACTGTTTTTT. The gene calls are TRBV7-2 and TRBJ1-4; D gene uncertain. V lost 3 bases and J 6 bases, leaving 11 bases between the germline ends. From germline, CDR1 is SGHTA and CDR2 FQGNSA. The CDR3 is 14 amino acids.

This clone is a singleton in its sample. CDR3: CASSHRGLSYNEQFF. The DNA of the CDR3 is TGTGCCAGCAGCCACAGGGGCCTCTCCTACAATGAGCAGTTCTTC. V and J are TRBV6-5 and TRBJ2-1, with TRBD1 matching 7 bases. Germline V gene lookup returns CDR1 MNHEY and CDR2 SVGAGI. Losses at the gene ends were 6 bases for V and 0 bases for J; bases not matched to a gene: 5. The CDR3 consists of 15 residues.

This chain joins TRBV10-2 and TRBJ2-1; 7 bases map to TRBD1. CDR3 size: 14 residues. With V trimmed by 4 bases and J by 8 bases, 8 bases remained unmatched. Germline V gene data show CDR1 as WSHSY and CDR2 as SAAADI. This CDR3 is CASSGTGTNYEQFF. The DNA for the CDR3 is TGCGCCAGCAGTGGGACAGGTACGAATTATGAGCAGTTCTTC.

This chain connects TRBV14 to TRBJ2-7; TRBD2 agrees at 12 bases. Trimming at V came to 2 bases and at J to 5 bases, leaving 4 bases not matched to a gene. The germline V gene has CDR1 SGHDN and CDR2 FVKESK. The CDR3 has 15 residues. Here the CDR3 DNA reads TGTGCCAGCAGCCAACAGGGACTAGCGGGTCACGAGCAGTACTTC. This sequence encodes CASSQQGLAGHEQYF.

This chain links TRBV5-1 with TRBJ2-7, with 8 bases fitting TRBD1. CDR3 length: 21 amino acids. With 4 bases clipped from V and 0 bases from J, the junction kept 24 bases outside the gene matches. Germline V lookup: CDR1 SGHRS, CDR2 YFSETQ. Here the CDR3 DNA reads TGCGCCAGCAGCGAATACTTTAAGTCGACAGGGGAATTACGAATCTCCTACGAGCAGTACTTC. Its protein product is CASSEYFKSTGELRISYEQYF.

The rearrangement joins TRBV6-5 to TRBJ1-2; 8 bases agree with TRBD1. Unmatched junction bases numbered 4, after V lost 5 bases and J lost 5 bases. Per germline, CDR1 MNHEY and CDR2 SVGAGI. This CDR3 comprises 13 residues. In nucleotides, the CDR3 is TGTGCCAGCAGTCCCGACAGGGGTTATGGCTACACCTTC. It translates to CASSPDRGYGYTF.

The chain has TRBV11-2 and TRBJ2-3; no definite D call. The germline CDR1 and CDR2 sequences are SGHAT and FQNNGV. V shed 5 bases and J shed 3 bases, with 6 bases lying between them. This CDR3 contains 12 residues. CDR3 protein: CASSLTTDTQYF. In DNA form, the CDR3 reads TGTGCCAGCAGCCTAACTACAGATACGCAGTATTTT.

This clone was counted once. The chain uses TRBV27 and TRBJ2-3; 7 nucleotides align to TRBD1. V trimming: 2 bases; J trimming: 1 base; junction bases outside the gene matches: 3. The CDR3 covers 15 residues. Germline V gene sequence: CDR1 MNHEY, CDR2 SMNVEV (reference sequence). The CDR3 is CASSLKGARTDTQYF. The CDR3 region has the DNA TGTGCCAGCAGTTTAAAGGGGGCACGCACAGATACGCAGTATTTT.

V gene TRBV4-3 combines with J gene TRBJ2-1; the match to TRBD2 covers 14 bases. This CDR3 spans 20 amino acids. Unmatched junction bases numbered 13, after V lost 5 bases and J lost 1 base. CDR1 and CDR2 (germline): LGHNA, YSLEER. Here the CDR3 reads CASSYTSGLAGATSYNEQFF. In DNA form, the CDR3 reads TGCGCCAGCAGCTATACTTCGGGACTAGCGGGAGCGACATCCTACAATGAGCAGTTCTTC.

As regards this clone: The junction and the germline gene differ at one end; a read error may be behind it. The CDR3: CASSLEEGSSQLF. The CDR3 nucleotides are TGTGCCAGCAGCTTAGAGGAGGGCAGCAGCCAATTGTTT. The chain is built from TRBV7-9 and TRBJ1-1; D is uncertain. Germline lookup yields CDR1 SEHNR and CDR2 FQNEAQ (reference sequence). The CDR3 totals 13 residues.

Notes on this clone: The junction departs from germline at one end; a sequencing error may be responsible. The V and J genes are TRBV5-1 and TRBJ1-4, with 9 positions matching TRBD1. The CDR3 totals 14 residues. The V gene's germline CDR1 is SGHRS and CDR2 YFSETQ. CDR3 amino acids: CASSWGTGYEKPFF. The CDR3 bases are TGCGCCAGCAGCTGGGGGACAGGGTATGAAAAACCGTTTTTT.

The rearrangement uses TRBV5-1 and TRBJ2-2; 8 bases agree with TRBD1. With 5 bases clipped from V and 5 bases from J, the junction kept 8 bases outside the gene matches. Germline V CDR1 and CDR2: SGHRS, YFSETQ. The CDR3 sequence is 15 residues long. This chain's CDR3 is CASSSGQGWTGELFF. CDR3 nucleotides: TGCGCCAGCAGTTCCGGACAGGGATGGACCGGGGAGCTGTTTTTT.

The chain uses TRBV11-2 and TRBJ2-3, with D possibly TRBD1 on 5 matching bases. Trimming took 4 bases from V and 3 from J, leaving 11 bases between them. Germline values: CDR1 SGHAT, CDR2 FQNNGV. This CDR3 comprises 14 residues. DNA for the CDR3: TGTGCCAGCAGCTATACCGACAGAACAGATACGCAGTATTTT. Its translation: CASSYTDRTDTQYF.

This clone was seen only a few times. The genes are TRBV6-6 and TRBJ2-3, with D possibly matching TRBD1 (5 bases). CDR1 MNHNY and CDR2 SVGAGI come from the germline V gene (reference sequence). CDR3 length equals 13 residues. V lost 6 bases and J 2 bases, leaving 9 bases between the germline ends. The CDR3 region has the DNA TGTGCCAGCAGCTTGACAGACACAGATACGCAGTATTTT. Protein sequence: CASSLTDTDTQYF.

This clone came up a few times. The chain carries TRBV7-2 and TRBJ2-7; D may be TRBD2 (6 bases). V shed 5 bases and J shed 3 bases, with 14 bases lying between them. The germline CDR1 and CDR2 sequences are SGHTA and FQGNSA. This CDR3 comprises 14 residues. The CDR3 coding sequence is TGTGCCAGCAGCCACGCGGGACTTATCTACGAGCAGTACTTC. Translated, it gives CASSHAGLIYEQYF.